This TCR beta chain was retrieved from a study of vaccination effects on CD4 cells after COVID-19. The assay was immunoSEQ multiplex PCR, and TCRdb's table has in-frame clones only and misses some. The table includes 25,000 or so clones, about three quarters detected once. The CDR3 is 13 residues long. V lost 5 bases to trimming and J lost 5 bases; unmatched junction nucleotides: 5. Germline V CDR1 and CDR2: MNHEY, SMNVEV (reference sequence). Prior to sequencing, the ViraFEST assay stimulated PBMC with viral peptide pools, which expanded the antigen-specific CD4+ T cells. Once cultured for 10 days, the cells underwent separation to obtain CD4+ T cells. Nucleocapsid antibodies stayed negative before and after vaccination, showing no earlier SARS-CoV-2 infection. Cells had half their medium changed to IL-2 medium on days 3 and 7. About this clone itself: The antigen is unknown.

Sequenced material: CD4+ T cells from PBMCs cultured with SARS-CoV-2 spike peptides, taken before COVID-19 vaccination. The chain links TRBV27 to TRBJ2-5; TRBD2 agrees at 7 bases. The TCR was taken from a human donor who received a COVID-19 vaccine. Here the CDR3 reads CASSLSGWETQYF. The CDR3 DNA reads TGTGCCAGCAGTCTTAGCGGGTGGGAGACCCAGTACTTC.